What follows are 30 T cell receptor beta chains derived from one specimen sequenced in a study. MiXCR was run by TCRdb on the 5' RACE reads, yielding one entry per CDR3 protein. The sample holds tens of thousands of distinct CDR3 sequences, 27% seen once. Treg sorting used a CD4+CD25+CD127-/low gate. Material: tumor-infiltrating Tregs sorted from the breast tumor. The receptor source for this set is a female donor with breast cancer.

On this clonotype itself: Lacking the conserved final phenylalanine or tryptophan, this CDR3 likely reflects a read error. The chain uses TRBV10-2 and TRBJ1-5; 8 nucleotides match TRBD1. The CDR3 contains 15 residues. CDR1 WSHSY and CDR2 SAAADI come from the germline V gene. CDR3 sequence: CASEDRAISDQPQHL. CDR3 nucleotides: TGCGCCAGCGAGGACAGGGCGATTAGCGATCAGCCCCAGCATCTT.

In the case of this clonotype: This may be a read error, as it is one base from a much larger clone. The gene calls are TRBV4-2 and TRBJ2-1; D is possibly TRBD2 (6 bases). V was clipped by 0 bases and J by 12 bases, with 18 bases between them. Germline V gene data show CDR1 as LGHNA and CDR2 as YNFKEQ. The CDR3 loop spans 15 amino acids. DNA for the CDR3: TGTGCCAGCAGCCAAGAATGGAGGGCCGCGGGTGGGCAGTTCTTC. As protein: CASSQEWRAAGGQFF.

This clonotype was detected a few times. The V call is TRBV5-4, the J call TRBJ2-3; TRBD2 agrees at 8 bases. Trimming removed 4 bases from V and 3 bases from J; junction bases left unmatched: 10. The CDR3 covers 16 residues. CDR1 SGHNT and CDR2 YYREEE come from the germline V gene (reference sequence). CDR3 DNA: TGTGCCAGCAGCGCCTCAGCGGGAGCGAGGACAGATACGCAGTATTTT. Amino acids: CASSASAGARTDTQYF.

As regards this clonotype: A read error is possible here, since a much larger clone lies one base away. Since the CDR3 does not end with the conserved phenylalanine or tryptophan, this likely comes from a read error. The V and J genes are TRBV7-2 and TRBJ2-1; D might be TRBD2 (7 bases). The CDR3 is 15 residues long. CDR1 SGHTA and CDR2 FQGNSA come from the germline V gene. Trimming took 5 bases from V and 9 from J, leaving 20 bases between them. The CDR3 loop is CASSPRGAGRGEQFL. The CDR3 nucleotides read TGTGCCAGCAGCCCCCGGGGGGCAGGGAGAGGTGAGCAGTTCCTC.

This clonotype occurred many times. The genes are TRBV9 and TRBJ2-7; 10 bases are a match to TRBD2. The CDR3 consists of 15 residues. Germline V gene data show CDR1 as SGDLS and CDR2 as YYNGEE. V trimming: 4 bases; J trimming: 4 bases; junction bases outside the gene matches: 8. CDR3 protein: CASSTGPSGSYEQYF. The CDR3 bases are TGTGCCAGCAGCACTGGGCCTAGCGGGAGTTACGAGCAGTACTTC.

V is TRBV4-1 and J is TRBJ2-7; 10 nucleotides line up with TRBD1. The ends lost 1 base at V and 4 bases at J; junction bases unmatched: 13. CDR3 length: 18 residues. CDR1 MGHRA and CDR2 YSYEKL come from the germline V gene. CDR3: CASSQAQITLGQGYEQYV. DNA of the CDR3: TGCGCCAGCAGCCAAGCCCAGATTACGTTGGGACAGGGGTACGAGCAGTACGTC.

In DNA, the CDR3 is TGTGCCAGCAGTTACGGGCGCAGGGGGAGACGAACTGAAGCTTTCTTT. Residues: CASSYGRRGRRTEAFF. The chain has TRBV6-5 and TRBJ1-1, with 7 positions matching TRBD1. The germline CDR1 and CDR2 sequences are MNHEY and SVGAGI. V lost 2 bases and J lost 5; bases outside the gene matches: 11. The CDR3 runs 16 residues.

In the case of this clonotype: Possible read error: a much larger clone is one base away. V and J are TRBV14 and TRBJ1-1; D unresolved. The CDR3 sequence is 13 residues long. Germline values: CDR1 SGHDN, CDR2 FVKESK. CDR3 sequence reads: CAGSPLRTTEAFF. As DNA, the CDR3 is TGTGCCGGCAGCCCCTTGAGGACCACTGAAGCTTTCTTT.

Ten or more counts support this clonotype. The chain combines TRBV9 with TRBJ2-1; D call uncertain. Trimming stripped 5 bases from V and 0 bases from J, with 9 bases between. The germline V gene has CDR1 SGDLS and CDR2 YYNGEE. This CDR3 has 14 amino acids. This CDR3 is CASRSTSSYNEQFF. The CDR3 nucleotides are TGTGCCAGCAGGTCTACAAGCTCCTACAATGAGCAGTTCTTC. Supplemented by reference TRBV9 and TRBJ2-1, the full variable domain reads DSGVTQTPKHLITATGQRVTLRCSPRSGDLSVYWYQQSLDQGLQFLIQYYNGEERAKGNILERFSAQQFPDLHSELNLSSLELGDSALYFCASRSTSSYNEQFFGPGTRLTVL.

Turning to this clonotype: A much larger clone differs from this one at a single base, so this may be a read error. The CDR3 end shows no conserved phenylalanine or tryptophan, and so a read error is likely. The chain has TRBV6-5 and TRBJ1-2; D is perhaps TRBD1 (6 bases). Trimming left V 5 bases short and J 3 bases short, with 10 bases between. The CDR3 totals 13 residues. Germline loops: CDR1 MNHEY, CDR2 SVGAGI. The CDR3 nucleotides read TGTGCCAGCAGTCTAACAGGGTACTATGGCTACACCATC. Protein: CASSLTGYYGYTI.

Many counts were recorded for this clonotype. The genes are TRBV9 and TRBJ2-3; D not certain. Between the trimmed V and J ends, which lost 4 bases and 2 bases, there was a span of 8 bases. CDR3 length: 13 residues. Germline values: CDR1 SGDLS, CDR2 YYNGEE. CDR3 nucleotide sequence: TGTGCCAGCAGCCCAACTTTCACAGATACGCAGTATTTT. It codes for CASSPTFTDTQYF.

Concerning this clonotype: With a much larger clone just one base away, this may be a read error. The J gene is TRBJ2-7, the V gene TRBV20-1, with D perhaps TRBD2 (6 bases). Trimming cost V 6 bases and J 3 bases, with 21 bases left between them. CDR3 length: 15 amino acids. Germline V gene sequence: CDR1 DFQATT, CDR2 SNEGSKA (reference sequence). Here the CDR3 reads CSARRAGLRIYEQYF. As DNA, the CDR3 is TGCAGTGCCAGGCGGGCGGGGCTGAGAATCTACGAGCAGTACTTC.

This clonotype was picked up a small number of times. The rearrangement joins TRBV29-1 to TRBJ2-1; the D gene is possibly TRBD2 (6 bases). In germline, CDR1 is SQVTM, CDR2 ANQGSEA. The V gene lost 2 bases and the J gene lost 8 bases, with 22 bases spanning the gap. The CDR3 has 16 residues. The CDR3 coding sequence is TGCAGCGTTGAACTTAGCCTAGGAGGGTCGTACGATGAGCAGTTCTTC. This sequence encodes CSVELSLGGSYDEQFF.

The chain joins TRBV27 to TRBJ2-1; D unresolved. The CDR3 extends over 15 amino acids. CDR1 MNHEY and CDR2 SMNVEV come from the germline V gene (reference sequence). Trimming took off 2 bases at V and 0 bases at J, with 8 bases between the two ends. CDR3 protein: CASSLDPSSYNEQFF. CDR3 DNA: TGTGCCAGCAGTTTAGATCCGAGCTCCTACAATGAGCAGTTCTTC.

The V call is TRBV7-9, the J call TRBJ2-1; 8 nucleotides line up with TRBD2. Germline assignment: CDR1 SEHNR and CDR2 FQNEAQ (reference sequence). With V trimmed by 4 bases and J by 7 bases, 15 bases remained unmatched. The CDR3 loop spans 17 amino acids. CDR3 amino acids: CASSSTERGGLPNEQFF. DNA for the CDR3: TGTGCCAGCAGCTCAACTGAACGGGGGGGCCTCCCAAATGAGCAGTTCTTC.

This clonotype was picked up many times. The chain is built from TRBV7-9 and TRBJ1-4, with D tentatively TRBD1 (5 bases). Trimming left V 6 bases short and J 6 bases short, with 17 bases between. The CDR3 covers 15 residues. CDR1 SEHNR and CDR2 FQNEAQ come from the germline V gene (reference sequence). The CDR3 DNA reads as TGTGCCAGCAGACGACTGGGACTGCCGGATGAAAAACTGTTTTTT. This sequence encodes CASRRLGLPDEKLFF.

This clonotype is labeled medium-sized. This chain connects TRBV7-6 to TRBJ2-7; weak D call: TRBD1 (7 bases). Germline V CDR1 and CDR2: SGHVS, FNYEAQ. The CDR3 covers 14 residues. The germline V and J ends were trimmed by 1 base and 6 bases, with 13 bases remaining between them. CDR3 in amino acids: CASSLGPGGGEQYF. CDR3 DNA sequence: TGTGCCAGCAGCTTAGGCCCAGGGGGAGGCGAGCAGTACTTC.

Within the sample, this clonotype is medium-sized (0.01 to 0.1%). The V call is TRBV7-8, the J call TRBJ2-1, with D possibly being TRBD1 (6 bases). Germline V gives CDR1 SGHVS, CDR2 FQNEAQ. The CDR3 is made up of 16 amino acids. V was clipped by 8 bases and J by 5 bases, with 22 bases between them. CDR3: CASHLQGLLGHNEQFF. Here the CDR3 DNA reads TGTGCCAGCCATTTACAGGGCTTACTTGGCCACAATGAGCAGTTCTTC.

Remarks on this clonotype: Possible read error: a much larger clone is one base away. This chain uses TRBV6-1 with TRBJ1-5; unclear D gene. Germline V CDR1 and CDR2: MNHNS, SASEGT. Trimming shortened V by 1 base and J by 6 bases, and 7 bases separated the two germline ends. The CDR3 consists of 13 residues. This CDR3 reads CASSEELIQPQHF. As DNA, the CDR3 is TGTGCCAGCAGTGAAGAGCTCATTCAGCCCCAGCATTTT.

Notes on this clonotype: The junction departs from germline at one end; a sequencing error may be responsible. The rearrangement joins TRBV5-1 to TRBJ1-1; D is undetermined. Germline V CDR1 and CDR2: SGHRS, YFSETQ. The CDR3 extends over 15 amino acids. CDR3 sequence: CASSLADLPNTEASF. The DNA for the CDR3 is TGCGCCAGCAGCTTGGCCGACCTCCCCAACACTGAGGCTTCCTTT.

This clonotype is a singleton in its sample. A much larger clone differs from this one at a single base, so this may be a read error. It is likely a read error, because the conserved phenylalanine at the end of the CDR3 is missing. This chain connects TRBV19 to TRBJ1-1, with 8 positions matching TRBD1. From germline, CDR1 is LNHDA and CDR2 SQIVND (reference sequence). There are 16 residues in the CDR3. J lost 0 bases, V lost 3 bases, and 6 bases had no gene match. The CDR3 sequence: CASSIWTGSLNTEAFL. The CDR3 bases are TGTGCCAGTAGTATTTGGACAGGGTCCCTGAACACTGAAGCTTTCCTT.

This clonotype is judged medium-sized. The chain has TRBV12-3 or TRBV12-4 and TRBJ2-7, with D possibly matching TRBD2 (5 bases). Trimming took 1 base from V and 6 from J, leaving 10 bases between them. The CDR3 sequence is 13 residues long. Here the CDR3 DNA reads TGTGCCAGCAGTTTAGGTGAGGGCGCCGAGCAGTACTTC. Protein sequence: CASSLGEGAEQYF.

The rearrangement uses TRBV14 and TRBJ2-1; TRBD2 might be the D (6 bases). Germline CDR1 SGHDN, CDR2 FVKESK. The V gene lost 4 bases and the J gene lost 5 bases, with 12 bases spanning the gap. The CDR3 length is 14 residues. The CDR3, as DNA: TGTGCCAGCAGCCCGGACTACCTAAACAATGAGCAGTTCTTC. As protein: CASSPDYLNNEQFF.

As concerns this clonotype: A single base separates this from a much larger clone, so it may be a read error. The J gene is TRBJ1-3, the V gene TRBV6-6; unclear D gene. Germline values: CDR1 MNHNY, CDR2 SVGAGI (reference sequence). V gave up 6 bases and J gave up 2 bases, with 11 bases separating them. The CDR3 spans 14 residues. CDR3: CASSSGSAGNTIYF. Written as DNA, the CDR3 is TGTGCCAGCAGCTCCGGCAGCGCTGGAAACACCATATATTTT.

The sample holds many counts of this clonotype. The chain employs TRBV7-3 and TRBJ2-1, with a weak D call TRBD2 (7 bases). CDR3 length: 12 residues. V was trimmed by 5 bases and J by 7 bases, leaving 9 bases between them. Germline CDR1 reads SGHTA; CDR2 reads FQGTGA. The CDR3 nucleotides read TGTGCCAGCAGCGGGAGGGGGAATGAGCAGTTCTTC. The encoded protein is CASSGRGNEQFF.

This clonotype is medium-sized within its sample. This chain joins TRBV29-1 and TRBJ1-1, with TRBD1 identical over 10 bases. The CDR3 sequence is 13 residues long. CDR1 and CDR2 from the germline V gene are SQVTM and ANQGSEA. Losses at the gene ends were 7 bases for V and 0 bases for J; bases not matched to a gene: 2. CDR3 in amino acids: CSGGQGMNTEAFF. CDR3 bases: TGCAGCGGGGGACAGGGGATGAACACTGAAGCTTTCTTT.

J is TRBJ2-1 and V is TRBV7-3, with D hard to call. Germline V lookup: CDR1 SGHTA, CDR2 FQGTGA. This CDR3 has 15 residues. V dropped 3 bases and J dropped 10 bases, with 19 bases sitting between them. CDR3 amino acids: CASSLAGTTMKEQFF. In nucleotides, the CDR3 is TGTGCCAGCAGCTTGGCAGGAACCACAATGAAGGAGCAGTTCTTC.

Ten or more counts support this clonotype. CDR3: CSVGWVKGGETQYF. Written as DNA, the CDR3 is TGCAGCGTCGGCTGGGTGAAGGGGGGGGAGACCCAGTACTTC. The J gene is TRBJ2-5, the V gene TRBV29-1; possible D gene TRBD2, 7 bases. The V and J ends lost 6 bases and 5 bases respectively, with 19 bases between them. CDR3 length equals 14 residues. The germline CDR1 and CDR2 sequences are SQVTM and ANQGSEA.

The chain joins TRBV6-1 to TRBJ1-1; 8 nucleotides line up with TRBD1. The CDR3 totals 15 residues. The V gene's germline CDR1 is MNHNS and CDR2 SASEGT. The junction had 12 bases not matched to a gene; V was cut back by 5 bases and J by 7 bases. The CDR3 reads CASSLRDRTLGEAFF. CDR3 bases: TGTGCCAGCAGTCTCCGGGACAGGACCCTCGGTGAAGCTTTCTTT.

This clonotype was observed a few times. The chain has TRBV7-9 and TRBJ1-4; D unclear. The ends were cut back, 0 bases at V and 4 bases at J, with 12 bases in the middle. There are 16 residues in the CDR3. Germline V gene data show CDR1 as SEHNR and CDR2 as FQNEAQ (reference sequence). The CDR3 here is CASSLAVSQHNEKLFF. In DNA, the CDR3 is TGTGCCAGCAGCTTAGCCGTATCACAGCATAATGAAAAACTGTTTTTT.